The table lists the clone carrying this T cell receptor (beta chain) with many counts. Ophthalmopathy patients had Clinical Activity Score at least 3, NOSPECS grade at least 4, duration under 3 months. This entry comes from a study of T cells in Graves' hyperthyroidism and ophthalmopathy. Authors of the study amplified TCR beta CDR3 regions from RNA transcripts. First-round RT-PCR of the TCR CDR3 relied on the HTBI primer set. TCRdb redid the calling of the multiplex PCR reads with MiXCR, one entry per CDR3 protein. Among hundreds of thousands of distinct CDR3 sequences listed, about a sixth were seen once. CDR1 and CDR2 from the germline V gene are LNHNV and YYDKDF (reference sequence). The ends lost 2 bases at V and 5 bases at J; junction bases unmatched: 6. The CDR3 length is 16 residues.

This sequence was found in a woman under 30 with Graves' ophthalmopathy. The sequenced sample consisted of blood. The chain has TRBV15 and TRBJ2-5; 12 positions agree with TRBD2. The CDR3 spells CATSRKTSGRVETQYF. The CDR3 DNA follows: TGTGCCACCAGCAGAAAGACTAGCGGGAGAGTGGAGACCCAGTACTTC.